The rows below give T cell receptor beta chains drawn from one sample of a study of blood T cell repertoires in COVID-19. Profiled with immunoSEQ multiplex PCR; TCRdb holds only in-frame clones, not every one. The table lists some 110,000 clones, about nine tenths of them singletons. The sequencing input was peripheral blood. These TCRs come from a human donor in a cohort sampled during active COVID-19. The CDR3 runs from the conserved cysteine through the conserved F or W. The D gene is left open where the match is weak. Not every row has a clone size; where given, it reads once, few, many or a size class.

d_call	cdr3_length	v_call	j_call	clone_size	cdr3_aa	cdr3_nt
NA	16	TRBV7-9	TRBJ2-3	NA	CASSRPGVSGVDTQYF	TGTGCCAGCAGCCGCCCGGGGGTTAGCGGAGTAGATACGCAGTATTTT
NA	12	TRBV29-1	TRBJ1-1	NA	CSYSDRNTEAFF	TGCAGCTACTCCGACAGGAACACTGAAGCTTTCTTT
NA	13	TRBV7-6	TRBJ2-2	NA	CASSPSNTGELFF	TGTGCCAGCAGCCCCTCGAACACCGGGGAGCTGTTTTTT
TRBD1	17	TRBV4-2	TRBJ2-1	NA	CASSQDRGTGSYNEQFF	TGTGCCAGCAGCCAAGATCGTGGGACAGGGTCCTACAATGAGCAGTTCTTC
TRBD2	18	TRBV11-2	TRBJ2-2	once	CASSPHPSGRARAGELFF	TGTGCCAGCAGCCCTCATCCGAGCGGGAGGGCCAGGGCCGGGGAGCTGTTTTTT
TRBD1	14	TRBV3-1/TRBV3-2	TRBJ1-2	NA	CASSQNRGYYGYTF	TGTGCCAGCAGCCAGAACAGGGGGTACTATGGCTACACCTTC
NA	13	TRBV6-5	TRBJ2-2	NA	CASSREGPGELFF	TGTGCCAGCAGCAGAGAGGGTCCCGGGGAGCTGTTTTTT
NA	14	TRBV5-4	TRBJ1-1	NA	CASSPGKTRAEAFF	TGTGCCAGCAGCCCGGGAAAAACAAGGGCTGAAGCTTTCTTT
TRBD2	14	TRBV5-1	TRBJ2-5	NA	CASSLPSGGETQYF	TGCGCCAGCAGCTTGCCTAGCGGGGGCGAGACCCAGTACTTC
NA	14	TRBV14	TRBJ1-4	few	CASSPNRVREKLFF	TGTGCCAGCAGCCCAAACAGGGTTCGTGAAAAACTGTTTTTT
NA	14	TRBV5-5	TRBJ1-5	NA	CASSRGQRNQPQHF	TGTGCCAGCAGCCGAGGACAACGCAATCAGCCCCAGCATTTT